This T cell receptor (beta chain) was sequenced for a study of T cell clones after liver transplantation (dated by TCRdb to between 2018 and 2020). For the wider study: The samples were obtained from ITN030ST, a randomized trial that attempted immunosuppression withdrawal within 2 years after liver transplantation. Donor-reactive T cell clones were identified by TCRbeta sequencing following a pre-transplant mixed lymphocyte reaction and were subsequently tracked in post-transplant blood. The study cohort included 8 liver transplant recipients, of whom 3 were classified as tolerant and 5 as non-tolerant. Third party-reactive TCRbeta sequences from pre-transplant MLRs were also identified as an antigen-independent comparator for donor-reactive sequences. Tolerance meant complete immunosuppression withdrawal for at least one year without liver enzymes rising beyond twice the upper limit of normal. Three of the eight recipients were HCV-positive; the others were transplanted for non-autoimmune, non-viral indications. Blood samples were collected pre-transplant, pre-randomization before withdrawal, and post-randomization after either full withdrawal or failed withdrawal. Subjects received no induction therapy and standard immunosuppression until randomization at 12-24 months post-transplant.

Details on this clone: The clone's antigen remains unknown. The input lacks base qualities; no much larger clone sits a single base away.

Thawed unstimulated PBMCs were stained for CD3, CD4 and CD8 and FACS-sorted into CD3+CD4+ and CD3+CD8+ populations. All 8 studied subjects were randomized to immunosuppression withdrawal. The Qiagen DNeasy Blood and Tissue Kit was used for isolation of genomic DNA. Study-level results and caveats: After accounting for repertoire turnover, donor-reactive detection was significantly reduced in 7 of 8 subjects for CD4 and 8 of 8 for CD8. Low numbers of available donor cells limited the measurable donor-reactive repertoire in two subjects. Conclusions were preliminary, limited by small, heterogeneous patient numbers and non-standardized post-transplant time points. A significant post-transplant decrease in circulating donor-reactive CD4 TCRbeta sequences was observed in 5 of 8 subjects, irrespective of tolerance or HCV status. The decline in donor-reactive sequences exceeded the decline in third party-reactive sequences, suggesting partial antigen-specific deletion that was unrelated to withdrawal success. Because no allograft tissue specimens were available, donor-reactive T cells may have migrated into the graft instead of being deleted.

V lost 2 bases and J lost 3 bases; the stretch between them is 11 bases long. The CDR3 numbers 14 residues from cysteine through phenylalanine. The CDR3 DNA has 42 bases and is translated from base 1. As encoded in the germline V gene (reference sequence), CDR1 is MNHNY while CDR2 is SVGAGI. High-throughput TCRbeta CDR3 sequencing of frozen genomic DNA was performed by immunoSEQ, including PCR amplification, mapping, bias correction and internal controls. In the paper's pipeline: Only productive rearrangements were retained, and each unique TCRbeta sequence was defined by its CDR3 nucleotide sequence together with its V and J gene. Donor-reactive sequences required at least 5-fold expansion in CFSE-low cells versus unstimulated pre-transplant cells and at least 0.01% frequency. To ensure at least 90% detection power, minimum frequency thresholds were set for each subject based on that subject's lowest-template unstimulated sample. Repertoire turnover was measured by Jensen-Shannon divergence between the top 1000 TCRbeta sequences post- and pre-transplant. Two-sided Fisher's exact tests were used to test for changes in how often donor-reactive sequences were detected. Held by TCRdb, this immuneACCESS table contains in-frame sequences only and omits some clones. Under half of the omission traces to an unresolved V gene where checked; the cause of the rest is unknown. Clone size and V and J calls were adopted from that table, with D and trimming inferred from the DNA. The sample yields about 75,000 clones; 80% to 85% were counted once. Of the sample, 2% to 2.5% falls within the top ten clones.

Recombination joined TRBV6-6 with TRBJ2-7, with the D segment identity uncertain. Source: CD4+ T cells from blood, taken around 48 months after liver transplant. The TCR comes from a human patient who received a liver transplant. After transplantation, some T cells may belong to the graft donor instead of the recipient. The DNA sequence is given as TGTGCCAGCAGTTACCCATCCACCGACTACGAGCAGTACTTC. It translates as CASSYPSTDYEQYF.